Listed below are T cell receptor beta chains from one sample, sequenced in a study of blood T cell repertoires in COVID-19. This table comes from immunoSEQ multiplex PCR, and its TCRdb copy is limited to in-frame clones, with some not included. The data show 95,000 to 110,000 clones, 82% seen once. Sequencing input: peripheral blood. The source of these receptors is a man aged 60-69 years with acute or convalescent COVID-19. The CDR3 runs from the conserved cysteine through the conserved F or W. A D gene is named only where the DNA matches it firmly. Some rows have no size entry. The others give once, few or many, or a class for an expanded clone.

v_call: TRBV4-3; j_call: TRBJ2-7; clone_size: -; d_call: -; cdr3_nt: TGCGCCAGCAGCCAAGAGAGGACTTCCTACGAGCAGTACTTC; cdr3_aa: CASSQERTSYEQYF
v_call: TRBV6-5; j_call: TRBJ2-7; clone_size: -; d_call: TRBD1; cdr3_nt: TGTGCCAGCAGTAAGGGGACAGGCTCGAGCCACGAGCAGTACTTC; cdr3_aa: CASSKGTGSSHEQYF
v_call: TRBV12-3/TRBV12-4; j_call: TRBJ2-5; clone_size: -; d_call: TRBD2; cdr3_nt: TGTGCCAGCAGCGGCGGGAGCGAGACCCAGTACTTC; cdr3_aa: CASSGGSETQYF
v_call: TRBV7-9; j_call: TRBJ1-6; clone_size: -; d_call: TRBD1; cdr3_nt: TGTGCCAGCAGCACCGGACAGGGGGCCAGTTCACCCCTCCACTTT; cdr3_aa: CASSTGQGASSPLHF
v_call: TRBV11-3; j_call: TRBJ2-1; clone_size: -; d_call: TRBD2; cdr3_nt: TGTGCCAGCAGCGACTCCGGGACTAGCTTCAATGAGCAGTTCTTC; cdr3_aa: CASSDSGTSFNEQFF
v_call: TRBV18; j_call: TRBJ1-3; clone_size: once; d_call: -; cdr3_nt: TGTGCCAGCTCAGCGACAGCGTACTCTGGAAACACCATATATTTT; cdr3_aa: CASSATAYSGNTIYF
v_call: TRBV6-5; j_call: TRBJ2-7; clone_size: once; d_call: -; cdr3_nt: TGTGCCAGCAGGGGCAGGGCGAATGGCGAGCAGTACTTC; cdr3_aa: CASRGRANGEQYF
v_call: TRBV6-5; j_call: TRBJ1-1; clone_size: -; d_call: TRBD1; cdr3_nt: TGTGCCAGCAGTTGGACAGGGTCCCGCACTGAAGCTTTCTTT; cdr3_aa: CASSWTGSRTEAFF
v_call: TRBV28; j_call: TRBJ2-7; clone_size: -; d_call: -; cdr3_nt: TGTGCCAGCAGTTTCCCCGGGACAGGGATCAGACTAGCGGGCGGTGGGGGTGACTACGAGCAGTACTTC; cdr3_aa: CASSFPGTGIRLAGGGGDYEQYF
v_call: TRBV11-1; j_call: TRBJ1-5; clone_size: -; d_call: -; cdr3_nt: TGTGCCAGCAGCTTAGAGGGGGATCAGCCCCAGCATTTT; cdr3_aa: CASSLEGDQPQHF
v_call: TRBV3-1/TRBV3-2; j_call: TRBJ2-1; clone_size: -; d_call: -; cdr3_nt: TGTGCCAGCAGCCAAGAGAAGAGCCACCTTGCGTTCTTC; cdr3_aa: CASSQEKSHLAFF
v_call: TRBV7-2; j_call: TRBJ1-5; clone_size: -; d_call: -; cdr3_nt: TGTGCCAGCAGCTACAGGGTTTATCAGCCCCAGCATTTT; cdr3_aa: CASSYRVYQPQHF
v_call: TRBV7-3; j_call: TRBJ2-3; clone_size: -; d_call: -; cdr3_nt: TGTGCCAGCAGGAAACAGGGATATGAAGATACGCAGTATTTT; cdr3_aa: CASRKQGYEDTQYF
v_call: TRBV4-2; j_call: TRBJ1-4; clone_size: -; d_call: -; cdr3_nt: TGTGCCAGCAGCCCGACGGGTGGTGAAAAACTGTTTTTT; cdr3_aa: CASSPTGGEKLFF
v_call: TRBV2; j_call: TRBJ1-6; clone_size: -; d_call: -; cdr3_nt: TGTGCCAGCAGTTCACAGGGTTATAATTCACCCCTCCACTTT; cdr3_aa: CASSSQGYNSPLHF
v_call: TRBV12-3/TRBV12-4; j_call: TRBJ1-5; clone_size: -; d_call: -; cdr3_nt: TGTGCCAGCAGAGGGACGCTCGGGGGGCCCCAGCATTTT; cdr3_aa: CASRGTLGGPQHF
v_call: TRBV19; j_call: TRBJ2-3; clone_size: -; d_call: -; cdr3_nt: TGTGCCAGTAGTAGATCGGGCACGCGGGTTCATAGCACAGATACGCAGTATTTT; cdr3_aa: CASSRSGTRVHSTDTQYF
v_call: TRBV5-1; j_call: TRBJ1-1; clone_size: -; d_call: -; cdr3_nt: TGCGCCAGCAGCTTGTCTGGGGGCAACACTGAAGCTTTCTTT; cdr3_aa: CASSLSGGNTEAFF
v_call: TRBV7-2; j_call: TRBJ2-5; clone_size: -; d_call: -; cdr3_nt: TGTGCCAGCAGCTTAGTCAGGGGCCAAGAGACCCAGTACTTC; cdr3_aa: CASSLVRGQETQYF
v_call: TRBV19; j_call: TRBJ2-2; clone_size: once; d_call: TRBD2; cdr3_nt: TGTGCCAGTATCCGGACTAGCGAGAACACCGGGGAGCTGTTTTTT; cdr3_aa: CASIRTSENTGELFF
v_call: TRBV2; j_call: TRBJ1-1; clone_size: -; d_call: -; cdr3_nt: TGTGCCAGCAGTGACAGATACACTGAAGCTTTCTTT; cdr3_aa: CASSDRYTEAFF
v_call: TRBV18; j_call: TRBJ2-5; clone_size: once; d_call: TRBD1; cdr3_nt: TGTGCCAGCTCACCACTCGGACAGGGGAAAGAGACCCAGTACTTC; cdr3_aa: CASSPLGQGKETQYF
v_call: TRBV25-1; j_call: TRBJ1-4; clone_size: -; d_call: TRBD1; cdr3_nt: TGTGCCAGAATACACCGGGACAGGGGTTGCGAAAAACTGTTTTTT; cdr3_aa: CARIHRDRGCEKLFF
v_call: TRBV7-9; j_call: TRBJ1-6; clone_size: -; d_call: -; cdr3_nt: TGTGCCAGCAGCTTGCAGGGCGCCCTCCACTTT; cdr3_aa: CASSLQGALHF
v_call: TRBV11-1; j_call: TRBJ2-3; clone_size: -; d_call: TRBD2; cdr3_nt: TGTGCCAGCAGCCCAGATCTAGCGGGGGTCACAGATACGCAGTATTTT; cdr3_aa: CASSPDLAGVTDTQYF
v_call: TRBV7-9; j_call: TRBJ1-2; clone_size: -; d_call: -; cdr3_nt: TGTGCCAGCAGCATAGGGCTAGAAAGTGGCTACACCTTC; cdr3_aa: CASSIGLESGYTF